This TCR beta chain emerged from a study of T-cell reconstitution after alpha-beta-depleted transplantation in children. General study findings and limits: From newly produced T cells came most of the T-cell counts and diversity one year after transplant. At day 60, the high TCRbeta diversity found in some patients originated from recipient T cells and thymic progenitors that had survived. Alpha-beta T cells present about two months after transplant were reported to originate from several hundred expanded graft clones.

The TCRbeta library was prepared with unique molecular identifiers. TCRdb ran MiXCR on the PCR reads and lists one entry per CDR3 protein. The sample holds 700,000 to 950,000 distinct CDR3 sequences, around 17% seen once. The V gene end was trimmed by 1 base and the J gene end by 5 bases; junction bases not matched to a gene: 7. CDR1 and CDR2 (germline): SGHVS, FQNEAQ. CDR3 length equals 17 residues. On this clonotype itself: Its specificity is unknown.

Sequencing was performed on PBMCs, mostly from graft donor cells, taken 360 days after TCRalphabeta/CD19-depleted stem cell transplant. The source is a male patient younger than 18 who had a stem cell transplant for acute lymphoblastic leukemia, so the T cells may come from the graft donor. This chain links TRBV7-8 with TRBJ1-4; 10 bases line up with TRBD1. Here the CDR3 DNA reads TGTGCCAGCAGCTTAGGACAGGGGGCGCGGATGAATGAAAAACTGTTTTTT. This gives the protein CASSLGQGARMNEKLFF.